The clone carrying this T cell receptor (beta chain) was counted a single time. Its antigen is not identified. The data were produced by immunoSEQ multiplex PCR, yet TCRdb's version contains in-frame clones alone and is incomplete. The sample contains around 90,000 clones, around 81% of which appear only once. The CDR3 contains 15 residues. In germline, CDR1 is SNHLY, CDR2 FYNNEI. V lost 3 bases to trimming and J lost 7 bases, with 13 bases between them. Lung cancer patients with chemo-refractory metastatic non-small-cell disease were given focal radiation plus CTLA-4 blockade with ipilimumab. The data belong to a study of radiotherapy plus CTLA-4 blockade in lung cancer. For the study at large: Objective responses were documented in around 18% of patients, with disease control in about 28%.

Whole-study findings and limits: With interferon-beta, early dynamics of blood T cell clones were reported to best predict response. Expansion in blood of tumor-derived TCR clones was seen after radiotherapy plus ipilimumab.

This receptor was obtained from a human donor with non-small cell lung cancer that progressed on radiotherapy plus ipilimumab. The chain carries TRBV2 and TRBJ1-6; D remains unclear. Sequencing was performed on peripheral blood, taken from a patient treated with radiotherapy plus ipilimumab. CDR3 in amino acids: CASSERGVRNSPLHF. DNA of the CDR3: TGTGCCAGCAGTGAGCGCGGGGTGCGGAATTCACCCCTCCACTTT.